This TCR beta chain was obtained from a study of Ad26.COV2.S vaccination and SARS-CoV-2 variants. At the level of the study: Donor was in the COV1001 Ad26.COV2.S trial arm. Findings and caveats of the study: Possible underestimation of total T cell responses by the TCR breadth and depth analyses was noted. Recipients of vaccine and of placebo showed similar breadth of their non-spike TCR repertoires.

On this clone: What it binds is not known.

This CDR3 is built from 14 residues. Trimming shortened V by 0 bases and J by 7 bases, and 10 bases separated the two germline ends. Germline V gene lookup returns CDR1 MNHEY and CDR2 SVGAGI. Treatment reported: roughly 19 received Ad26.COV2.S at low or high dose, single or two shots; 5 received placebo; per-sample allocation not given. The samples date from day 63 after the first vaccine or placebo injection. Whoever gave the sample was an adult aged 18-55 years in Boston. Assay used: immunoSEQ multiplex PCR; TCRdb lists only in-frame clones, some missing. The sample lists some 290,000 clones, over 80% occurring once.

The input for sequencing was peripheral blood, taken in a trial of Ad26.COV2.S vaccine versus placebo. The clonotype was recovered from a person between 18 and 60 years old who received the Ad26.COV2.S COVID-19 vaccine or a placebo. The rearrangement links TRBV6-5 to TRBJ1-5; weak D call: TRBD1 (5 bases). CDR3 sequence: CASSYSQGIQPQHF. CDR3 in DNA: TGTGCCAGCAGTTACTCCCAGGGTATACAGCCCCAGCATTTT.